This T cell receptor beta chain was found in a study of cytomegalovirus exposure and HLA in healthy donors. Overall study results and limits: CMV serostatus was the only recorded immune exposure for donors. Versus the roughly 640-donor mean, an Asian-associated ancestry cluster reportedly showed fewer N-insertions in a later analysis. Indistinguishable V segments, including TRBV6-2 and TRBV6-3, were excluded.

CDR3 length equals 14 residues. Germline assignment: CDR1 LNHDA and CDR2 SQIVND (reference sequence). The V and J ends lost 6 bases and 3 bases, in that order; junction bases with no gene match: 5. Each donor was healthy, and each was a bone marrow donor. Remarks on this clone: Antigen specificity is unknown.

In the PCR, 60 Vbeta and 13 Jbeta primers were used. Libraries were prepared by immunoSEQ multiplex PCR; TCRdb keeps only in-frame clonotypes and omits some of them. The table shows more than 85,000 clones, with about 86% occurring only once. Sequencing was performed on PBMCs. V gene TRBV19 combines with J gene TRBJ2-7, with 10 bases that match TRBD2. This clonotype originated in a woman aged 30 to 39 in good health and CMV-seronegative. This chain's CDR3 is CASRPSGSFYEQYF. As DNA, the CDR3 is TGTGCCAGTAGGCCTAGCGGGAGCTTCTACGAGCAGTACTTC.